What follows are 21 T cell receptor beta chains derived from one specimen sequenced in a study of graft-versus-host responses after intestinal transplantation (dated by TCRdb to about 2021). Their antigens remain unidentified. The time point label on this specimen signifies: cells obtained before transplantation from donor or recipient. Libraries came from the immunoSEQ multiplex PCR assay. TCRdb re-hosts the immuneACCESS table, in-frame sequences only. Its copies lack some clones; in the studies checked, an unresolved V gene accounts for under half of them, and the cause for the rest is not known. The sample table records about 120,000 clones; about 93% of these occur just once. The ten largest make up over 0.1% of the sample. The material was unstimulated CD4+ T cells sorted from spleen or lymph node cells, obtained before intestinal transplant. The receptors shown here come from a human donor who received an intestinal transplant.

This clone is a singleton in its sample. The chain has TRBV28 and TRBJ1-3, with a weak D call TRBD1 (5 bases). V dropped 6 bases and J dropped 0 bases, with 12 bases sitting between them. The CDR3 is 15 amino acids. Germline CDR1 and CDR2: MDHEN and SYDVKM. The CDR3 loop reads CASSRQLFSGNTIYF. The CDR3 DNA reads as TGTGCCAGCAGCCGACAGCTGTTCTCTGGAAACACCATATATTTT.

The gene calls are TRBV6-1 and TRBJ2-7; D is possibly TRBD1 (5 bases). Germline values: CDR1 MNHNS, CDR2 SASEGT. Trimming removed 8 bases at V and 3 bases at J, with 11 bases between. CDR3 length: 12 amino acids. The CDR3 loop reads CASSGQGYEQYF. The CDR3 nucleotides read TGTGCCAGCTCCGGGCAGGGCTACGAGCAGTACTTC.

The chain employs TRBV6-5 and TRBJ2-7; TRBD1 matches 9 bases. This CDR3 comprises 15 residues. Unmatched junction bases numbered 6, after V lost 6 bases and J lost 0 bases. CDR1 is MNHEY and CDR2 is SVGAGI in the germline V gene. The CDR3 DNA sequence: TGTGCCAGCAGCGAGACAGGGGGAAGCTCCTACGAGCAGTACTTC. As protein: CASSETGGSSYEQYF.

J is TRBJ2-3 and V is TRBV5-1; 7 bases fit TRBD2. The CDR3 has 17 amino acids. The junction had 14 bases not matched to a gene; V was cut back by 4 bases and J by 3 bases. Germline V lookup: CDR1 SGHRS, CDR2 YFSETQ. Here the CDR3 reads CASSDGLGPEVTDTQYF. DNA for the CDR3: TGCGCCAGCAGCGATGGACTAGGCCCAGAGGTGACAGATACGCAGTATTTT.

The J gene is TRBJ2-3, the V gene TRBV9; TRBD2 matches 7 bases. Trimming at V came to 0 bases and at J to 2 bases, leaving 9 bases not matched to a gene. The germline CDR1 and CDR2 sequences are SGDLS and YYNGEE. The CDR3 consists of 17 residues. CDR3 in DNA: TGTGCCAGCAGCGTAGCCTGGTGGGAGGGGTACACAGATACGCAGTATTTT. Its protein product is CASSVAWWEGYTDTQYF.

The chain has TRBV7-9 and TRBJ2-1; TRBD1 aligns across 9 bases. V gave up 5 bases and J gave up 6 bases; unmatched junction bases: 8. Germline V gene data show CDR1 as SEHNR and CDR2 as FQNEAQ (reference sequence). The CDR3 is 15 residues long. DNA of the CDR3: TGTGCCAGCAGCCCGGGACAGGGCCTTCGCAATGAGCAGTTCTTC. Translated, it gives CASSPGQGLRNEQFF.

The chain combines TRBV5-4 with TRBJ2-7; 10 nucleotides align to TRBD1. There are 16 residues in the CDR3. The germline CDR1 and CDR2 sequences are SGHNT and YYREEE (reference sequence). The V segment lost 0 bases and the J segment 6 bases; nucleotides outside the gene matches: 9. As DNA, the CDR3 is TGTGCCAGCAGCTTGGGACAGGGGGCAAGAAATCCCGAGCAGTACTTC. Translated, it gives CASSLGQGARNPEQYF.

The genes are TRBV7-3 and TRBJ2-3; 11 bases align to TRBD1. The V segment lost 4 bases and the J segment 0 bases; nucleotides outside the gene matches: 6. There are 17 residues in the CDR3. Germline lookup yields CDR1 SGHTA and CDR2 FQGTGA. This chain's CDR3 is CASSSFGQGASTDTQYF. DNA for the CDR3: TGTGCCAGCAGCTCCTTCGGACAGGGGGCTAGCACAGATACGCAGTATTTT.

This clone was detected once. V usage is TRBV2 and J usage is TRBJ2-7; weak D call: TRBD1 (6 bases). Per germline, CDR1 SNHLY and CDR2 FYNNEI. Trimming stripped 8 bases from V and 2 bases from J, with 16 bases between. This CDR3 has 14 amino acids. The CDR3: CASYLDRPAYEQYF. Here the CDR3 DNA reads TGTGCCAGCTATTTGGACAGACCTGCCTACGAGCAGTACTTC.

The chain uses TRBV7-6 and TRBJ2-7; possibly TRBD1 for D (5 bases). Germline CDR1 reads SGHVS; CDR2 reads FNYEAQ. This CDR3 comprises 13 residues. V lost 5 bases to trimming and J lost 3 bases, with 11 bases between them. CDR3: CASSQGINYEQYF. The CDR3 DNA sequence: TGTGCCAGCAGCCAGGGTATAAACTACGAGCAGTACTTC.

This sequence joins TRBV9 and TRBJ2-7; no clear D. V lost 4 bases and J 0 bases, leaving 14 bases between the germline ends. The CDR3 runs 15 residues. Germline V lookup: CDR1 SGDLS, CDR2 YYNGEE. The CDR3 nucleotides read TGTGCCAGCAGCTTCGACGGGTCAAGCTCCTACGAGCAGTACTTC. Its translation: CASSFDGSSSYEQYF.

This chain uses TRBV28 with TRBJ1-5; D is unresolved. The CDR3 is made up of 13 amino acids. Per the germline V gene, CDR1 is MDHEN and CDR2 is SYDVKM. Trimming shortened V by 6 bases and J by 0 bases, and 6 bases separated the two germline ends. CDR3 sequence reads: CASREDSNQPQHF. CDR3 bases: TGTGCCAGCAGGGAGGATAGCAATCAGCCCCAGCATTTT.

The chain has TRBV5-6 and TRBJ1-2; TRBD1 is a possible D gene (6 bases). V lost 2 bases, J lost 2 bases, and 10 bases lay in between. Looked up from germline, CDR1 is SGHDT and CDR2 is YYEEEE. This CDR3 region has 14 residues. The CDR3 loop is CASSLGTPNYGYTF. Written as DNA, the CDR3 is TGTGCCAGCAGCTTAGGGACACCGAACTATGGCTACACCTTC.

This chain joins TRBV27 and TRBJ2-3; D might be TRBD2 (5 bases). This CDR3 region has 19 residues. Germline CDR1 MNHEY, CDR2 SMNVEV (reference sequence). The V end was cut by 1 base, the J end by 1 base, with 21 bases between. The chain's CDR3 is CASSLWFSVGRVGTDTQYF. CDR3 coding DNA: TGTGCCAGCAGTTTATGGTTTTCCGTCGGGCGGGTTGGCACAGATACGCAGTATTTT.

The chain links TRBV30 to TRBJ1-5; TRBD1 might be the D (6 bases). The CDR3 consists of 16 residues. Germline V gives CDR1 GTSNPN, CDR2 SVGIG (reference sequence). V lost 5 bases, J lost 2 bases, and 19 bases lay in between. The CDR3 nucleotides read TGTGCCTGGGAAAACCGGGGTCAGGGGCGCAATCAGCCCCAGCATTTT. Residues: CAWENRGQGRNQPQHF.

The chain carries TRBV30 and TRBJ2-7, with a possible D match to TRBD2 (6 bases). The V and J ends lost 0 bases and 3 bases respectively, with 12 bases between them. The CDR3 consists of 14 residues. Germline loops: CDR1 GTSNPN, CDR2 SVGIG (reference sequence). The CDR3 protein is CAWSVHGSGYEQYF. Here the CDR3 DNA reads TGTGCCTGGAGTGTACACGGGAGCGGCTACGAGCAGTACTTC.

This clone was seen a few times. The rearrangement joins TRBV6-1 to TRBJ1-1; no clear D. The CDR3 has 15 amino acids. Looked up from germline, CDR1 is MNHNS and CDR2 is SASEGT. V shed 1 base and J shed 3 bases, with 12 bases lying between them. CDR3 in DNA: TGTGCCAGCAGTGAAGGTTGGTGGAGGGACACTGAAGCTTTCTTT. Amino acid sequence: CASSEGWWRDTEAFF.

The chain combines TRBV19 with TRBJ1-2; 7 nucleotides line up with TRBD1. Germline V gene sequence: CDR1 LNHDA, CDR2 SQIVND (reference sequence). The CDR3 is made up of 15 amino acids. Trimming cost V 4 bases and J 2 bases; bases outside gene matches: 7. CDR3 DNA sequence: TGTGCCAGTAGTACCTCGACAGGGCTAAACTATGGCTACACCTTC. Translated, it gives CASSTSTGLNYGYTF.

J is TRBJ2-5 and V is TRBV4-2; 8 bases match TRBD2. Germline assignment: CDR1 LGHNA and CDR2 YNFKEQ. The CDR3 sequence is 20 residues long. Trimming at V came to 1 base and at J to 3 bases, leaving 19 bases not matched to a gene. DNA for the CDR3: TGTGCCAGCAGCCAAGTTTGGGGAACTAGCGGATTGGGGGAGAAAGAGACCCAGTACTTC. Amino acid sequence: CASSQVWGTSGLGEKETQYF.

The chain has TRBV27 and TRBJ1-4; TRBD1 might be the D (5 bases). The germline V and J ends were trimmed by 6 bases and 7 bases, with 18 bases remaining between them. Germline V CDR1 and CDR2: MNHEY, SMNVEV (reference sequence). The CDR3 is 15 amino acids. For the CDR3, the DNA is TGTGCCAGCAGCCCCGGCGGACAAAGGACTGAAAAACTGTTTTTT. Translation: CASSPGGQRTEKLFF.

The chain links TRBV19 to TRBJ2-3; D might be TRBD1 (5 bases). The V and J ends lost 0 bases and 5 bases respectively, with 15 bases between them. The CDR3 runs to 16 residues. Germline assignment: CDR1 LNHDA and CDR2 SQIVND (reference sequence). Here the CDR3 reads CASSIDTGRAGDTQYF. In nucleotides, the CDR3 is TGTGCCAGTAGTATAGATACCGGCAGGGCCGGAGATACGCAGTATTTT.